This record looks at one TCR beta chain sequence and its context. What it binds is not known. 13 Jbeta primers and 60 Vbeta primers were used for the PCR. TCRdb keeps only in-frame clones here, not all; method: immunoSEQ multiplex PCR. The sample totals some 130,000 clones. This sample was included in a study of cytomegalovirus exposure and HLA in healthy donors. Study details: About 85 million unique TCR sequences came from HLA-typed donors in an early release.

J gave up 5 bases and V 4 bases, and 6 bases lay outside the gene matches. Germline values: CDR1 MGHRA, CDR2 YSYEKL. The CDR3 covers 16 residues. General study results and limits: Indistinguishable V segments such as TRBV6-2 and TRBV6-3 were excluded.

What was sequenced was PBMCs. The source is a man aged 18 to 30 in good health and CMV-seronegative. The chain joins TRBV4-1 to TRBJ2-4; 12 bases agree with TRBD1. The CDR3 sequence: CASSRGQGAGENIQYF. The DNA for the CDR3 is TGCGCCAGCAGCCGGGGACAGGGGGCAGGGGAAAACATTCAGTACTTC.